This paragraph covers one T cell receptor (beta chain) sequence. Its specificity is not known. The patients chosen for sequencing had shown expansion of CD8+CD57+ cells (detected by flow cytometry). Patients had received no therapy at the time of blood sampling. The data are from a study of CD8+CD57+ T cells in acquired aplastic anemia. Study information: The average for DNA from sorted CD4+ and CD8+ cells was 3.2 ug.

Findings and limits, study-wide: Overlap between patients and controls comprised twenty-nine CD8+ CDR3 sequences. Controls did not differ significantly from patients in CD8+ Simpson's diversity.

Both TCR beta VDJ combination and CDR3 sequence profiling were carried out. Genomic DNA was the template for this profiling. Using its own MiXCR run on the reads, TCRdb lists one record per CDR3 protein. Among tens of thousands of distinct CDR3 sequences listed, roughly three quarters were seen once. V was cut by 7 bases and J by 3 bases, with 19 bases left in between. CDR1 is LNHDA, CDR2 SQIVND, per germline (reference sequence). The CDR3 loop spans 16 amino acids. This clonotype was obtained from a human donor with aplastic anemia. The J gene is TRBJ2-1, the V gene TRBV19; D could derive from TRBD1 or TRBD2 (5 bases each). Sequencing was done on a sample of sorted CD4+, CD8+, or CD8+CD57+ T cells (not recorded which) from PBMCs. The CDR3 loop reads CASMGRGVRLYNEQFF. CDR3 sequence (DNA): TGTGCCAGTATGGGGCGAGGGGTCCGCCTCTACAATGAGCAGTTCTTC.